This T cell receptor (beta chain) comes out of a study of metastatic and nonmetastatic thyroid tumors. Across the whole study: Malignant and benign thyroid patients had repertoires compared in peripheral blood and tumor or nodule tissue.

The CDR3 loop spans 13 amino acids. Germline V gives CDR1 DFQATT, CDR2 SNEGSKA (reference sequence). The trim removed 6 bases at V and 9 bases at J, leaving 9 bases unmatched. The study's findings and limits: It was reportedly found that TCR beta diversity was significantly higher in malignant thyroid tumors than in benign nodules, a difference seen in both blood and tumor samples.

In this sample, this clone turned up many times. Its antigen remains unknown. How the authors handled the data: A distant-metastasis classifier for papillary thyroid cancer was built using CDR3 differences across clinicopathological groups. TCRdb recomputed clones from the PCR reads via MiXCR. TCRdb's processing, not the authors', yielded these V and J calls. The repertoire holds about 20,000 clones, with 15% to 18% as singletons. Every patient was untreated before thyroid surgery. V and J are TRBV20-1 and TRBJ2-2; TRBD1 agrees at 8 bases. The clonotype was recovered from a female donor with papillary thyroid cancer or a benign thyroid nodule (not recorded which). Some clones in this sample may be carry-over from other donors' samples. Sample: blood. DNA of the CDR3: TGCAGTGCCAGTGCAGGGGGCAGGCGGGAGCTGTTTTTT. This encodes CSASAGGRRELFF.